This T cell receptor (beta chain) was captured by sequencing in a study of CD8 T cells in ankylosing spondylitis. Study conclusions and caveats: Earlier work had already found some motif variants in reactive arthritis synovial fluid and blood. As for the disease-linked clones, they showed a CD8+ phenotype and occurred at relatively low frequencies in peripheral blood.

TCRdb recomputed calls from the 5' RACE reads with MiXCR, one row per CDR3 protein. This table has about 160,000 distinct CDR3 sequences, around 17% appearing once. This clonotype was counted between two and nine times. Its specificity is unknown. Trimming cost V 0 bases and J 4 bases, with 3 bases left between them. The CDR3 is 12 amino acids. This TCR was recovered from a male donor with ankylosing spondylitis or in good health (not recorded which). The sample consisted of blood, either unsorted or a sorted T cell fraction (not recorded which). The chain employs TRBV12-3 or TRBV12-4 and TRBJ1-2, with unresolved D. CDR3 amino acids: CASSLALYGYTF. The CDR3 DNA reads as TGTGCCAGCAGTTTAGCTCTCTATGGCTACACCTTC.